Listed below are T cell receptor beta chains from one sample, sequenced in a study of CD4+ T cells in melanoma. TCRdb's copy holds only in-frame clones and misses some; the assay was immunoSEQ multiplex PCR. The sample shows roughly 9,800 clones, roughly 60% of them seen only once. The material sequenced was cells from a culture (not recorded whether cultured in vitro). Receptor source: a human donor with melanoma. Both conserved end residues are part of each CDR3. D genes are given only for firm matches. Rows may omit the clone size; those that give it use once, few, many or a size class.

>TRBV5-5|.|.|TRBJ1-2
TGTGCCAGCAGCTTGTCCGCTAACTATGGCTACACCTTC
CASSLSANYGYTF
>TRBV6-5|.|.|TRBJ2-1
TGTGCCAGCAGGCACCCGGGGACCTATGAGCAGTTCTTC
CASRHPGTYEQFF
>TRBV7-2|TRBD1|.|TRBJ1-2
TGTGCCAGCAGGTCACCGGGACAGGGAGACTATGGCTACACCTTC
CASRSPGQGDYGYTF
>TRBV5-4|TRBD2|once|TRBJ2-3
TGTGCCAGCAGCACGACTAGCGGGGTTGGAGATACGCAGTATTTT
CASSTTSGVGDTQYF
>TRBV5-5|TRBD2|.|TRBJ2-5
TGTGCCAGCAGCTTCCGATCCGGGACTAGCGGGGGAGAGACCCAGTACTTC
CASSFRSGTSGGETQYF
>TRBV4-1|.|.|TRBJ2-5
TGCGCCAGCAGCCAACTTGGGGGGGCCCTGCCCCAGTACTTC
CASSQLGGALPQYF
>TRBV27|.|few|TRBJ2-7
TGTGCCAGCAGTTTAAATGGACAGTCCTACGAGCAGTACTTC
CASSLNGQSYEQYF
>TRBV5-3|TRBD1|.|TRBJ1-5
TGTGCCAGAAGCTTGGGGGGCAGGGGGCACAGCAATCAGCCCCAGCATTTT
CARSLGGRGHSNQPQHF
>TRBV30|.|.|TRBJ2-3
TGTGCCTGGAGGGGGGCGATTAGCACAGATACGCAGTATTTT
CAWRGAISTDTQYF
>TRBV15|.|.|TRBJ1-2
TGTGCCACCAGCAGAATGGGAGGCTATGGCTACACCTTC
CATSRMGGYGYTF
>TRBV28|.|.|TRBJ1-3
TGTGCCAGCAGGAACGGGAGGAGCTCTGGAAACACCATATATTTT
CASRNGRSSGNTIYF
>TRBV19|.|.|TRBJ1-2
TGTGCCAGTACCGCTCCCAAACAGGGCGTGGGCTATGGCTACACCTTC
CASTAPKQGVGYGYTF
>TRBV6-5|.|.|TRBJ2-1
TGTGCCAGCAGTTACCAGCCTAGCACCTACAATGAGCAGTTCTTC
CASSYQPSTYNEQFF
>TRBV6-1|.|few|TRBJ1-5
TGTGCCAGCAATCCGGACAGAAGCAATCAGCCCCAGCATTTT
CASNPDRSNQPQHF
>TRBV7-9|.|.|TRBJ1-2
TGTGCCAGCAGCTTAGATATCATGGGACGAGGGGGCTACACCTTC
CASSLDIMGRGGYTF
>TRBV2|.|once|TRBJ2-7
TGTGCCAGCATTGGGGGGATCGCCTACGAGCAGTACTTC
CASIGGIAYEQYF
>TRBV6-5|TRBD2|.|TRBJ2-7
TGTGCCAGCAGTAGGCGGGGCGGGGAGGGAGAGCAGTACTTC
CASSRRGGEGEQYF
>TRBV15|TRBD2|.|TRBJ2-3
TGTGCCACCAGCGACGGGGAGGGCCCTTACAGCACAGATACGCAGTATTTT
CATSDGEGPYSTDTQYF
>TRBV11-2|.|.|TRBJ2-1
TGTGCCAGCAGCTTACGAGACCCATCCTACAATGAGCAGTTCTTC
CASSLRDPSYNEQFF
>TRBV30|TRBD1|.|TRBJ1-1
TGTGCCTGGGGGACAGGGATTGGCCAACTAGAAGCTTTCTTT
CAWGTGIGQLEAFF
>TRBV15|.|once|TRBJ2-5
TGTGCCACCAGCAGAGACCCGGAAGAGACCCAGTACTTC
CATSRDPEETQYF
>TRBV15|.|.|TRBJ2-3
TGTGCCACCAGCAGAGGGGGCGCGACAGATACGCAGTATTTT
CATSRGGATDTQYF
>TRBV18|TRBD1|.|TRBJ2-1
TGTGCCAGCTCATCTCGACAGGGGGCCTACAATGAGCAGTTCTTC
CASSSRQGAYNEQFF
>TRBV4-2|.|few|TRBJ1-1
TGTGCCAGCAGCCAAGGGGGGGGATGGAACACTGAAGCTTTCTTT
CASSQGGGWNTEAFF
>TRBV5-4|.|.|TRBJ1-6
TGTGCCAGCAGCTTTGGGCGCAGGGCAGGTTCACCCCTCCACTTT
CASSFGRRAGSPLHF
>TRBV5-6|.|few|TRBJ2-4
TGTGCCAGCAGCTATGACCGTGCCAAAAACATTCAGTACTTC
CASSYDRAKNIQYF
>TRBV6-1|.|.|TRBJ1-1
TGTGCCAGCAGTGAAGGGGGGGGGAGGAACACTGAAGCTTTCTTT
CASSEGGGRNTEAFF
>TRBV18|TRBD1|.|TRBJ1-5
TGTGCCAGCTCACCACGGACAGGGAGACATCAGCCCCAGCATTTT
CASSPRTGRHQPQHF
>TRBV7-8|.|.|TRBJ2-1
TGTGCCAGCAGCTTTTTACTAAGCTCCTACAATGAGCAGTTCTTC
CASSFLLSSYNEQFF
>TRBV28|.|.|TRBJ2-1
TGTGCCAGCAGTCGCAGGGACAATGAGCAGTTCTTC
CASSRRDNEQFF
>TRBV7-7|TRBD1|.|TRBJ2-2
TGTGCTAGCAGCTTGACAGGGGGCAACACCGGGGAGCTGTTTTTT
CASSLTGGNTGELFF
>TRBV7-9|.|.|TRBJ1-1
TGTGCCAGCAGCGCCTTCCTGGGTGTGGCTTTCTTT
CASSAFLGVAFF
>TRBV7-2|.|.|TRBJ1-5
TGTGCCAGCAGCTTAGGGTCAGGGAACAATCAGCCCCAGCATTTT
CASSLGSGNNQPQHF
>TRBV5-1|.|.|TRBJ2-5
TGCGCCAGCAGCTTGTTCGGGGAAGAGACCCAGTACTTC
CASSLFGEETQYF
>TRBV5-6|.|.|TRBJ2-7
TGTGCCAGCAGCTTCCCCAACTCCTACGAGCAGTACTTC
CASSFPNSYEQYF
>TRBV6-5|.|.|TRBJ2-1
TGTGCCAGTAGAAAGGGGGGACCCTACAATGAGCAGTTCTTC
CASRKGGPYNEQFF
>TRBV30|TRBD2|.|TRBJ2-1
TGTGCCTGGAGTAGGCTGGCTAGCGGGGGGGCCAGAATCTCCTACAATGAGCAGTTCTTC
CAWSRLASGGARISYNEQFF
>TRBV6-6|TRBD1|.|TRBJ1-1
TGTGCCAGCAGCCACCATAGGACAGGTCTGAACACTGAAGCTTTCTTT
CASSHHRTGLNTEAFF
>TRBV7-3|.|few|TRBJ2-1
TGTGCCAGCAGCTCGTCCGGGCCGCGCGGTGAGCAGTTCTTC
CASSSSGPRGEQFF
>TRBV19|.|few|TRBJ1-6
TGTGCCAGTAGTCCGGGACACAATTCACCCCTCCACTTT
CASSPGHNSPLHF
>TRBV7-9|TRBD2|.|TRBJ2-5
TGTGCCAGCAGCTCAACCGGGACTAGCGGGGGGGCGGAGACCCAGTACTTC
CASSSTGTSGGAETQYF
>TRBV21-1|.|.|TRBJ1-3
TGTGCCAGCAGCAAAGGGCAGAGCTCTGGAAACACCATATATTTT
CASSKGQSSGNTIYF
>TRBV5-1|.|.|TRBJ2-5
TGCGCCAGCAGCTTACAGGGAGGGCAAGAGACCCAGTACTTC
CASSLQGGQETQYF
>TRBV5-4|.|.|TRBJ2-2
TGTGCCAGCAGCTCCACACCTAACACCGGGGAGCTGTTTTTT
CASSSTPNTGELFF
>TRBV5-6|.|few|TRBJ2-7
TGTGCCAGCAGGGTGCAGGGAGCCTACGAGCAGTACTTC
CASRVQGAYEQYF
>TRBV11-2|.|.|TRBJ2-7
TGTGCCAGCAGCTCGGACCTCTACGAGCAGTACTTC
CASSSDLYEQYF
>TRBV7-9|TRBD2|.|TRBJ2-5
TGTGCCAGCAGCTGGGCTAGCGGGGGCTCTCCGGGGACCCAGTACTTC
CASSWASGGSPGTQYF
>TRBV29-1|.|few|TRBJ2-3
TGCAGCACTCGAGAGAGTGCAGCTTCTAATACGCAGTATTTT
CSTRESAASNTQYF
>TRBV13|.|few|TRBJ1-6
TGTGCCAGCAGCTTGACAATTCAGGGACCCCTCCACTTT
CASSLTIQGPLHF
>TRBV5-1|.|once|TRBJ1-6
TGCGCCAGCAGCTTGGTGAGAAGATATTCACCCCTCCACTTT
CASSLVRRYSPLHF
>TRBV10-3|.|few|TRBJ1-1
TGTGCCATCAGTGAGTCTTGGTGGGGCACTGAAGCTTTCTTT
CAISESWWGTEAFF
>TRBV5-1|TRBD1|few|TRBJ1-6
TGCGCCAGCAGCTTGGGGACCGGGACAGGGAATTCACCCCTCCACTTT
CASSLGTGTGNSPLHF
>TRBV19|.|.|TRBJ1-5
TGTGCCAGTAGTAAGGGTCAACTGAATCAGCCCCAGCATTTT
CASSKGQLNQPQHF
>TRBV10-3|.|.|TRBJ2-7
TGTGCCATCAGTGGTTCTTGGGGCCCTTACTACGAGCAGTACTTC
CAISGSWGPYYEQYF
>TRBV11-2|.|.|TRBJ2-7
TGTGCCAGCAGCTTAGATACCCCCTACGAGCAGTACTTC
CASSLDTPYEQYF